This TCR beta chain derives from a study of early T cells in non-severe SARS-CoV-2 infection. Whole-study context: Sequencing was performed on bulk RNA from unsorted whole blood, leaving chains unpaired. Whole-study findings and limits: The study's VDJdb matching favored anti-spike CD8 responses and missed private and CD4 specificities.

cDNA molecules, individually, were tagged with unique molecular identifiers. TCRdb used MiXCR to reprocess the 5' RACE reads, holding one entry per CDR3 protein. The sample consists of tens of thousands of distinct CDR3 sequences, 13% of them appearing once. As to this clonotype: Its antigen is currently unknown.

This CDR3 has 16 amino acids. Trimming shortened V by 0 bases and J by 2 bases, and 13 bases separated the two germline ends. Germline V gives CDR1 SGDLS, CDR2 YYNGEE. Sequencing was performed on whole blood. The sequence derives from an adult who was a healthcare worker with PCR-confirmed SARS-CoV-2 infection or an uninfected control (not recorded which). V usage is TRBV9 and J usage is TRBJ2-3; possibly TRBD2 for D (6 bases). The CDR3 spells CASSVEAGFPTDTQYF. The CDR3 DNA sequence: TGTGCCAGCAGCGTAGAGGCGGGATTTCCCACAGATACGCAGTATTTT.